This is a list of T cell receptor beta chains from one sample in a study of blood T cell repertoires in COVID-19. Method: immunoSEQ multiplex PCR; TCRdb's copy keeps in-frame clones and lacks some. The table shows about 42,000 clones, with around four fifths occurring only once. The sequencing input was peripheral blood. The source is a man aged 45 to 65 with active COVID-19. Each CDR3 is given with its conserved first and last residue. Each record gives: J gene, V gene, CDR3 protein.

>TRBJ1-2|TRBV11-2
CASSFTRDGYTF
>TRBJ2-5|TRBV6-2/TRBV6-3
CASSGSKTAQYF
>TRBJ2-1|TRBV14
CASSQDSSYNEQFF
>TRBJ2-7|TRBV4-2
CASRPGLVPGYEQYF
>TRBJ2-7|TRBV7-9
CASSRTAINYEQYF
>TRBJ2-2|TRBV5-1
CASSLEGGSNTGELFF
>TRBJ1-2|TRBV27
CASSLSGTGARSYTF
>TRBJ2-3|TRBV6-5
CASAAGTTRTDTQYF
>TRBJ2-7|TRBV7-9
CASSFGLDHEQYF
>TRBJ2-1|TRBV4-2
CASSEEGFWTSGGNEQFF
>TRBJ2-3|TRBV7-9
CASSPSGRANTDTQYF
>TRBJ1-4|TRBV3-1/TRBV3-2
CASSQCPTLRGGGEKLFF
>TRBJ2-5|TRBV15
CGISRGLAEETQYF
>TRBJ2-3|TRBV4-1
CASMSSGSRHDTQYF
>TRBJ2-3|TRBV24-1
CATSDPLIAGPNTDTQYF
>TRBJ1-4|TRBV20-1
CSARGLEKLFF
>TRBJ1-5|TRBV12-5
CASGPGDSMNQPQHF
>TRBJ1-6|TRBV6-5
CASSYSTNSYNSPLHF
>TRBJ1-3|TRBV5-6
CASSSVGARSQTGNTIYF
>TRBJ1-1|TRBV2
CASSDWFVGAFF
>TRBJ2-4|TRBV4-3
CASSQGSSRYRDIQYF
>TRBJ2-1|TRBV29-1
CSVALAGDYNEQFF